This T cell receptor beta chain emerged from a study of shared clonotypes between healthy human individuals. Overall study results and limits: An effect of sequencing depth on clonotype sharing among donors was expected.

The donor cohort consisted entirely of Caucasian adults residing in Nashville, Tennessee. The study used around 96 million PBMCs per unsorted sample for genomic DNA. Concerning this clone: What it binds is unknown.

In the authors' methods: With immunoSEQ giving junction-only sequences and no quality scores, filtering differed. Sequencing was performed with immunoSEQ multiplex PCR; in TCRdb, only in-frame clones are kept and a portion is missing. The V and J calls and clone size come from that table; D and trimming were worked out from the DNA. Altogether about 490,000 clones are present, less than 80% being singletons, with the ten largest covering roughly 13%. The germline V and J ends were trimmed by 0 bases and 4 bases, with 16 bases remaining between them. This CDR3 spans 16 amino acids. Germline CDR1 reads SGHRS; CDR2 reads YFSETQ.

The chain recombines TRBV5-1 with TRBJ2-5; D could derive from TRBD1 or TRBD2 (6 bases each). The TCR was taken from a middle-aged woman in good health. Some clones in this sample may be carry-over from other donors' samples. Material for sequencing was PBMCs. The CDR3: CASSLDGGRTGETQYF. The DNA of the CDR3 is TGCGCCAGCAGCTTGGATGGGGGGCGAACGGGAGAGACCCAGTACTTC.